This T cell receptor (beta chain) was obtained from a study of PD-1 blockade in classical Hodgkin lymphoma. In regard to this clone: Its antigen is unknown.

Here immunoSEQ multiplex PCR was the method, and the copy in TCRdb shows in-frame clones only, minus some. The sample holds over 70,000 clones; about nine tenths are singletons and the top ten take around 2.7%. The V gene lost 4 bases and the J gene lost 5 bases, with 15 bases spanning the gap. The CDR3 runs to 14 residues. Germline CDR1 and CDR2: SGHNT and YYREEE (reference sequence). Time point here: cycle 4 day 1 (C4D1), after six to seven weeks of nivolumab. All patients relapsed after autologous stem cell transplantation, and brentuximab vedotin exposure varied. Whole-study results and caveats: Newly diagnosed patients reportedly trailed healthy donors in baseline TCR diversity. Any patient who commenced nivolumab under 1 year after ASCT was excluded. With CD4+ cells, TCR diversity rose significantly by C4D1, but not with CD8+ cells. Complete responders matched newly diagnosed patients in baseline diversity.

The TCR sequence derives from a human donor with classical Hodgkin lymphoma. The V gene is TRBV5-4, the J gene TRBJ2-5; maybe TRBD2 (7 bases). The sample was peripheral blood mononuclear cells (PBMCs), taken before the fourth cycle of nivolumab. CDR3 sequence reads: CASSPGGGVETQYF. The DNA for the CDR3 is TGTGCCAGCAGCCCCGGCGGGGGCGTGGAGACCCAGTACTTC. Filled out from reference TRBV5-4 and TRBJ2-5, the complete variable domain reads ETGVTQSPTHLIKTRGQQVTLRCSSQSGHNTVSWYQQALGQGPQFIFQYYREEENGRGNFPPRFSGLQFPNYSSELNVNALELDDSALYLCASSPGGGVETQYFGPGTRLLVL.